This record looks at one TCR beta chain sequence and its context. No antigen is known for it. This specimen comes from a study of CXCR3-negative and CXCR3-positive naive CD8 T cells. Across the study: The libraries yielded 120 million to 150 million TRB reads, about 1.5 +/- 0.3 million each. Findings of the study overall: CXCR3-negative naive cells had less hydrophobic TRB CDR3s than did CXCR3-positive naive cells. Once cells were cryopreserved, CXCR3 expression went down partly, and most assays used fresh PBMCs.

It was by 5' RACE with UMI labels that the TRB cDNA libraries were prepared. TCRdb re-called the 5' RACE reads, yielding one record per CDR3 amino acid sequence without DNA. The table counts under 150,000 distinct CDR3 sequences; 0.4% to 0.5% lies in the top ten. Germline loops: CDR1 MGHRA, CDR2 YSYEKL. CDR3 size: 15 residues. Triplicate roughly 300,000-cell sorts were made of each CD8+ T cell subset. This TCR was recovered from a human donor in good health. Some clones in this sample may be carry-over from other donors' samples. Sequences were obtained from naive CXCR3+ CD8+ T cells from blood. Subset here: CD45RO-CCR7+CD27+CD95- naive CD8+ T cells expressing CXCR3 (TNR3+). V gene TRBV4-1 combines with J gene TRBJ2-3; TCRdb picks TRBD1, but there is no DNA to check that call. This CDR3 is CASSQDSPGTDTQYF.